The present TCR beta chain was sequenced within a study of T-cell memory formation after mild COVID-19. Study overall: Largely, the TCR clusters proved donor specific.

5'RACE with constant-segment primers yielded barcoded, UMI-tagged TCR alpha and TCR beta cDNA libraries. TCRdb reprocessed the 5' RACE reads with MiXCR, giving one entry per CDR3 protein. The table includes approximately 500,000 distinct CDR3 sequences, 20% to 25% detected once. This CDR3 has 13 residues. V was pared by 5 bases and J by 4 bases, with 9 bases between. CDR1 is SGHTA and CDR2 is FQGTGA in the germline V gene. This clonotype was recorded at least ten times. The antigen remains undetermined. Whole-study results and caveats: The finding that pre-infection memory included some responding clones suggested that cross-reactive memory joined.

The chain joins TRBV7-3 to TRBJ2-1; a weak D match, TRBD2 (6 bases). The TCR sequence derives from an adult woman who had mild COVID-19 (a few samples of this study predate the infection). Cell type and time point are not known. Sequencing was performed on PBMCs or a T cell subset sorted from them (not recorded which). The CDR3 loop reads CASSDGTYNEQFF. The DNA of the CDR3 is TGTGCCAGCAGCGACGGGACTTACAATGAGCAGTTCTTC.